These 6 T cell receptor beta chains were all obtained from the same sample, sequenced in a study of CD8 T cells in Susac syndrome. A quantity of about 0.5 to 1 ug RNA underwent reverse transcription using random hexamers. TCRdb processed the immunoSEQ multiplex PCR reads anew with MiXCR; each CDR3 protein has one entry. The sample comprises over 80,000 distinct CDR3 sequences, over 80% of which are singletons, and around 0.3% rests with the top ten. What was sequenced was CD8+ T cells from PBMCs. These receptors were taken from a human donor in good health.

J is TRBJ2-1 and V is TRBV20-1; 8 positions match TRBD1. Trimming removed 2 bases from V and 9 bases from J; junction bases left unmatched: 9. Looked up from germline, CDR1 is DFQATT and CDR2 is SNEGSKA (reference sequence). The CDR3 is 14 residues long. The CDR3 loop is CSARSRDRGVEQFF. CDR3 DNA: TGCAGTGCTAGATCTCGAGACAGGGGAGTTGAGCAGTTCTTC.

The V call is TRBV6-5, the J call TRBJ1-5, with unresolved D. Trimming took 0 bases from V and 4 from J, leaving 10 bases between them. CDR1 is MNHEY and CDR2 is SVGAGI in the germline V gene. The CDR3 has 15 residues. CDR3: CASSYSDGLNQPQHF. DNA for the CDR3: TGTGCCAGCAGTTACTCGGACGGGTTAAATCAGCCCCAGCATTTT.

The CDR3 sequence is CASSVAAGAATGELFF. In DNA form, the CDR3 reads TGTGCCAGCAGCGTAGCAGCGGGGGCAGCCACCGGGGAGCTGTTTTTT. The chain combines TRBV9 with TRBJ2-2, with 8 bases that match TRBD2. Germline lookup yields CDR1 SGDLS and CDR2 YYNGEE. There are 16 residues in the CDR3. V shed 0 bases, J shed 4 bases, and the junction held 5 bases outside the gene matches.

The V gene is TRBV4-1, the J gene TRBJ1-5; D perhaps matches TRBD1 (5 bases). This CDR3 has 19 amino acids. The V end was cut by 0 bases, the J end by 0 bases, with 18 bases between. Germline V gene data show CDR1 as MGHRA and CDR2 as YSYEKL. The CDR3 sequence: CASSQDSQGPGFSNQPQHF. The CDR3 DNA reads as TGCGCCAGCAGCCAAGATTCGCAGGGCCCTGGGTTTAGCAATCAGCCCCAGCATTTT.

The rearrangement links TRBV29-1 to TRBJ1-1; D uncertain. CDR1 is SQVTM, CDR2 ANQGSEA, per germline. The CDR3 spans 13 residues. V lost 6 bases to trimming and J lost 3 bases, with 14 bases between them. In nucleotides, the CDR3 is TGCAGCGTCATTGACGGCACCTACACTGAAGCTTTCTTT. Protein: CSVIDGTYTEAFF.

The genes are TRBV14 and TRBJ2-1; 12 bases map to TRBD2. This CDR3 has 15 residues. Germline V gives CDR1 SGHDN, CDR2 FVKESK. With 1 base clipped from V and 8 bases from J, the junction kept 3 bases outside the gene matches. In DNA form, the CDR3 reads TGTGCCAGCAGCCAAGGACTAGCGGGGGAGGATGAGCAGTTCTTC. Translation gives CASSQGLAGEDEQFF. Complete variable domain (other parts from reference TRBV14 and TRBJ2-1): EAGVTQFPSHSVIEKGQTVTLRCDPISGHDNLYWYRRVMGKEIKFLLHFVKESKQDESGMPNNRFLAERTGGTYSTLKVQPAELEDSGVYFCASSQGLAGEDEQFFGPGTRLTVL.